This T cell receptor (beta chain) stems from a study of a mutant IDH1 vaccine in newly diagnosed glioma. About the study: Patients underwent eight vaccinations, which took place in weeks 1, 3, 5, 7, 11, 15, 19 and 23. A roughly 62% male, around 40% female split and a mean age of roughly 44 years characterized treated patients.

The length of the CDR3 is 12 residues. The germline V and J ends were trimmed by 10 bases and 12 bases, with 18 bases remaining between them. Per the germline V gene, CDR1 is SNHLY and CDR2 is FYNNEI. Comments on this clone: Antigen specificity is unknown.

Findings and caveats of the study: A vaccine-induced immune response developed in about 93% of the patients.

The time point: week 5, during vaccination. What each vaccine dose contained was 300 ug of mutant IDH1 20-mer peptide, accompanied by topical imiquimod. Every donor had a new WHO grade 3 or 4 astrocytoma that was IDH1-mutant, with loss of nuclear ATRX. Sequenced by immunoSEQ multiplex PCR; TCRdb stores in-frame clones only, minus some. The sample lists about 37,000 clones, about four fifths occurring once. The chain carries TRBV2 and TRBJ1-4; D possibly corresponds to TRBD1 (6 bases). Sequenced material: PBMCs, taken from a glioma patient whose treatment included an IDH1 peptide vaccine. The clonotype originates from a man aged 30-40 years with glioma. The CDR3 nucleotides are TGTGCCACCAAGACAGGCTATGGGGAACTGTTTTTT. This sequence encodes CATKTGYGELFF. Full variable domain (outside the CDR3, taken from reference TRBV2 and TRBJ1-4): EPEVTQTPSHQVTQMGQEVILRCVPISNHLYFYWYRQILGQKVEFLVSFYNNEISEKSEIFDDQFSVERPDGSNFTLKIRSTKLEDSAMYFCATKTGYGELFFGSGTQLSVL.